These T cell receptor beta chains were read from a single sample in a study of T cell responses to AZD1222 COVID-19 vaccine. The assay was immunoSEQ multiplex PCR, and TCRdb's table has in-frame clones only and misses some. This sample has roughly 130,000 clones; roughly 85% occur once, and the top ten carry about 1.5%. Sample: peripheral blood, taken on day 0 of AZD1222 vaccination. All receptors derive from an adult in good health. The CDR3 runs from the conserved cysteine through the conserved F or W. The order of the fields is D gene, V gene, clone size, J gene, CDR3 DNA, CDR3 protein. D genes are given only for firm matches. The listing skips clone size in some rows; elsewhere it reads once, few, many or a size class.

D: TRBD1; V: TRBV19; size: NA; J: TRBJ2-1; DNA: TGTGCCAGTAGTCGACAGGGGGTGTACAATGAGCAGTTCTTC; CDR3: CASSRQGVYNEQFF
D: NA; V: TRBV7-7; size: NA; J: TRBJ1-1; DNA: TGTGCTATAGGGACACTTAACACTGAAGCTTTCTTT; CDR3: CAIGTLNTEAFF
D: NA; V: TRBV4-1; size: NA; J: TRBJ1-5; DNA: TGCGCCAGCAGCCAAGACAAGGGGACGCCCCAGCATTTT; CDR3: CASSQDKGTPQHF
D: NA; V: TRBV5-1; size: NA; J: TRBJ2-3; DNA: TGCGCCAGCAGCTTACAGGGGACTGTTGGAGATACGCAGTATTTT; CDR3: CASSLQGTVGDTQYF
D: NA; V: TRBV19; size: NA; J: TRBJ1-2; DNA: TGTGCCAGTAGATCCGGGCGTGCAGCAGGTTTTTTCTATGGCTACACCTTC; CDR3: CASRSGRAAGFFYGYTF
D: NA; V: TRBV20-1; size: NA; J: TRBJ1-2; DNA: TGCAGTGCTAGTCCCAGGGCGGCTGATGGCTACACCTTC; CDR3: CSASPRAADGYTF
D: NA; V: TRBV11-2; size: NA; J: TRBJ1-1; DNA: TGTGCCAGCAGCTTAGTACGGGGTGTTGGCACTGAAGCTTTCTTT; CDR3: CASSLVRGVGTEAFF
D: NA; V: TRBV30; size: few; J: TRBJ1-3; DNA: TGTGCCTGGAGTGCTACTAAATTCTCTGGAAACACCATATATTTT; CDR3: CAWSATKFSGNTIYF
D: TRBD1; V: TRBV15; size: NA; J: TRBJ2-7; DNA: TGTGCCACCAGACTGGACAGGTCTTCCCACGAGCAGTACTTC; CDR3: CATRLDRSSHEQYF
D: NA; V: TRBV7-3; size: few; J: TRBJ1-2; DNA: TGTGCCAGCAGCTTAGTACGGGGATTGGGCTATGGCTACACCTTC; CDR3: CASSLVRGLGYGYTF
D: TRBD1; V: TRBV6-5; size: NA; J: TRBJ1-1; DNA: TGTGCCAGCAGTCTAACAGGGGACACTGAAGCTTTCTTT; CDR3: CASSLTGDTEAFF
D: NA; V: TRBV30; size: NA; J: TRBJ1-6; DNA: TGTGCCTGGAGTGCCGCATCCAGACTCTCCTATAATTCACCCCTCCACTTT; CDR3: CAWSAASRLSYNSPLHF
D: NA; V: TRBV5-4; size: NA; J: TRBJ1-3; DNA: TGTGCCAGCACTCCCGGCTCTGGAAACACCATATATTTT; CDR3: CASTPGSGNTIYF
D: TRBD2; V: TRBV3-1/TRBV3-2; size: NA; J: TRBJ2-3; DNA: TGTGCCAGCAGTCGTAGCGGGAGAGGGGGCACAGATACGCAGTATTTT; CDR3: CASSRSGRGGTDTQYF
D: NA; V: TRBV19; size: NA; J: TRBJ1-2; DNA: TGTGCCAGTAATCAGATTAACTATGGCTACACCTTC; CDR3: CASNQINYGYTF
D: TRBD1; V: TRBV4-2; size: NA; J: TRBJ1-2; DNA: TGTGCCAGCAGCCATCCCGCGATCGGACAGGGAACGGGCTACACCTTC; CDR3: CASSHPAIGQGTGYTF
D: TRBD1; V: TRBV3-1/TRBV3-2; size: NA; J: TRBJ1-1; DNA: TGTGCCAGCAGCCAATCCGGTAGGGGGCGAGATACTGAAGCTTTCTTT; CDR3: CASSQSGRGRDTEAFF
D: NA; V: TRBV6-4; size: few; J: TRBJ2-5; DNA: TGTGCCAGCAGTGACCAACCTACCCCACAAGAGACCCAGTACTTC; CDR3: CASSDQPTPQETQYF
D: NA; V: TRBV2; size: NA; J: TRBJ2-7; DNA: TGTGCCAGCAGTGAAATACGGGAGAGAGGCGAGCAGTACTTC; CDR3: CASSEIRERGEQYF
D: NA; V: TRBV18; size: NA; J: TRBJ1-1; DNA: TGTGCCAGCTCCCGCGTCGGGACCGTTGCTGAAGCTTTCTTT; CDR3: CASSRVGTVAEAFF
D: NA; V: TRBV6-6; size: NA; J: TRBJ2-7; DNA: TGTGCCAGCAGTTCCCTGGACCGAGGAGAGCAGTACTTC; CDR3: CASSSLDRGEQYF
D: NA; V: TRBV13; size: few; J: TRBJ1-2; DNA: TGTGCCAGCAGCTTTGAAAGCTATGGCTACACCTTC; CDR3: CASSFESYGYTF
D: TRBD2; V: TRBV7-3; size: NA; J: TRBJ2-1; DNA: TGTGCCAGCAGCTTAAGGACTAGCGGGGGGGCACATGAGCAGTTCTTC; CDR3: CASSLRTSGGAHEQFF
D: TRBD1; V: TRBV19; size: few; J: TRBJ1-1; DNA: TGTGCCAGTAGTTTCCGACAGGGGGCGAACACTGAAGCTTTCTTT; CDR3: CASSFRQGANTEAFF
D: TRBD1; V: TRBV18; size: NA; J: TRBJ1-5; DNA: TGTGCCAGCTCACCCTACGACAGGGGTGGTCAGCCCCAGCATTTT; CDR3: CASSPYDRGGQPQHF
D: TRBD2; V: TRBV4-2; size: NA; J: TRBJ2-1; DNA: TGTGCCAGCAGCCAAGTTGGGACTAGCGGGGGGAATGAGCAGTTCTTC; CDR3: CASSQVGTSGGNEQFF
D: NA; V: TRBV18; size: NA; J: TRBJ2-3; DNA: TGTGCCAGCTCACCACGGACTGCTAGCACAGATACGCAGTATTTT; CDR3: CASSPRTASTDTQYF
D: NA; V: TRBV27; size: NA; J: TRBJ1-1; DNA: TGTGCCAGCAGTACCCTGGCCGGGGGAGTGAACACTGAAGCTTTCTTT; CDR3: CASSTLAGGVNTEAFF
D: NA; V: TRBV6-5; size: once; J: TRBJ2-1; DNA: TGTGCCAGCCCTGGACAGACCTACAATGAGCAGTTCTTC; CDR3: CASPGQTYNEQFF
D: TRBD2; V: TRBV3-1/TRBV3-2; size: few; J: TRBJ2-1; DNA: TGTGCCAGCAGCCAAGATATAGGACTAGCGGGCAGTGAGCAGTTCTTC; CDR3: CASSQDIGLAGSEQFF
D: TRBD2; V: TRBV15; size: NA; J: TRBJ2-5; DNA: TGTGCCACCAGCAGAGGATCTCTAGCGGGAGGGGACGGCGAGACCCAGTACTTC; CDR3: CATSRGSLAGGDGETQYF
D: NA; V: TRBV6-4; size: NA; J: TRBJ1-4; DNA: TGTGCCAGCAGAAAACAGGGTCTGAGTAATGAAAAACTGTTTTTT; CDR3: CASRKQGLSNEKLFF
D: NA; V: TRBV5-1; size: NA; J: TRBJ2-3; DNA: TGCGCCAGCAGCTTTGGGGGATTCACAGATACGCAGTATTTT; CDR3: CASSFGGFTDTQYF
D: TRBD2; V: TRBV9; size: NA; J: TRBJ2-3; DNA: TGTGCCAGCAGCGTACTAGCGGGGTACACAGATACGCAGTATTTT; CDR3: CASSVLAGYTDTQYF
D: TRBD1; V: TRBV19; size: few; J: TRBJ1-5; DNA: TGTGCCAGTAGTAGCCCGGACAGGGTTAGTCAGCCCCAGCATTTT; CDR3: CASSSPDRVSQPQHF
D: NA; V: TRBV9; size: few; J: TRBJ2-1; DNA: TGTGCCAGCAGCGCTCAACCGTTCTCCTACAATGAGCAGTTCTTC; CDR3: CASSAQPFSYNEQFF
D: NA; V: TRBV6-5; size: NA; J: TRBJ1-2; DNA: TGTGCCAGCAGTCCCCAGGGGTCGATATCGAGTGGCTACACCTTC; CDR3: CASSPQGSISSGYTF
D: NA; V: TRBV9; size: NA; J: TRBJ2-5; DNA: TGTGCCAGCACCAAGGGGAGAACCCCCTTAGAGACCCAGTACTTC; CDR3: CASTKGRTPLETQYF
D: NA; V: TRBV9; size: few; J: TRBJ1-6; DNA: TGTGCCAGCAGCGAAGGAACAGGTTTCTCCTATAATTCACCCCTCCACTTT; CDR3: CASSEGTGFSYNSPLHF
D: NA; V: TRBV13; size: NA; J: TRBJ1-2; DNA: TGTGCCAGCAGCGTGACAGGACGCGGTTACACCTTC; CDR3: CASSVTGRGYTF
D: TRBD1; V: TRBV9; size: once; J: TRBJ1-1; DNA: TGTGCCAGCAGCGCCCCCGGGACAGGGTGGACTGAAGCTTTCTTT; CDR3: CASSAPGTGWTEAFF
D: NA; V: TRBV7-9; size: NA; J: TRBJ2-7; DNA: TGTGCCAGCAGCCTCTTCAGGGTTGACGAGCAGTACTTC; CDR3: CASSLFRVDEQYF
D: NA; V: TRBV3-1/TRBV3-2; size: NA; J: TRBJ2-3; DNA: TGTGCCAGCAGTCCAGGGGAGGCAGATACGCAGTATTTT; CDR3: CASSPGEADTQYF
D: TRBD1; V: TRBV5-4; size: NA; J: TRBJ2-1; DNA: TGTGCCAGCAGCTTGGGGGGACAGTCGCGGGAGCAGTTCTTC; CDR3: CASSLGGQSREQFF
D: NA; V: TRBV6-5; size: NA; J: TRBJ2-2; DNA: TGTGCCAGCACGACCCAGATCGGGGAGCTGTTTTTT; CDR3: CASTTQIGELFF